This entry lists 3 T cell receptor beta chains sequenced from one sample in a study of shared clonotypes between healthy human individuals. Sequencing used immunoSEQ multiplex PCR; TCRdb keeps in-frame clones, though not all of them. The sample holds fewer than 850,000 clones, 80% to 95% seen once. Source material: memory CD8+ T cells from PBMCs. The subset is: CD45RO+ cells pooled with CCR7-negative TemRA cells. The receptors shown here come from a man aged 18 to 29 in good health. Some clones in this sample may be carry-over from other donors' samples.

In the case of this clone: This specimen includes other DNA sequences encoding the same CDR3. The chain uses TRBV6-1 and TRBJ2-7; no definite D call. The V and J ends lost 2 bases and 4 bases respectively, with 6 bases between them. This CDR3 contains 12 residues. Germline CDR1 is MNHNS and CDR2 is SASEGT. The CDR3 DNA is TGTGCCAGCAGTGAATTAGGATACGAGCAGTACTTC. Encoded protein: CASSELGYEQYF.

The chain uses TRBV18 and TRBJ2-6, with a possible D match to TRBD1 (5 bases). Germline CDR1 KGHSH, CDR2 LQKENI. The CDR3 is 20 residues long. The V end was cut by 3 bases, the J end by 0 bases, with 21 bases between. Here the CDR3 DNA reads TGTGCCAGCTCACCCACGTCCTCTTTTAAGGGGCTCTCTGGGGCCAACGTCCTGACTTTC. It specifies CASSPTSSFKGLSGANVLTF.

This sequence joins TRBV10-3 and TRBJ2-2; no reliable D call. Germline-derived CDR1 and CDR2 are ENHRY and SYGVKD. V was pared by 2 bases and J by 7 bases, with 2 bases between. The CDR3 totals 11 residues. DNA of the CDR3: TGTGCCATCAGTGAGGACGGGGAGCTGTTTTTT. This encodes CAISEDGELFF.